This TCR beta chain was found in a study of T cell responses to AZD1222 COVID-19 vaccine. Study conclusions and caveats: Spike as a whole was targeted by vaccine-associated CD4 TCRs, dominant at 160-218 and 743-854. The sample set comprised mostly white British donors with more females, and clonal diversity was possibly underestimated.

This clone has only one observation. Its antigen is undetermined. The CDR3 is 10 amino acids. Germline V gene lookup returns CDR1 ENHRY and CDR2 SYGVKD. The ends lost 9 bases at V and 7 bases at J; junction bases unmatched: 2. The method was immunoSEQ multiplex PCR; TCRdb's version includes in-frame clones alone and lacks a portion of them. This table has about 180,000 clones, 94% appearing once. The rearrangement uses TRBV10-3 and TRBJ1-2; 7 nucleotides line up with TRBD1. The sequence was collected from an adult who received the AZD1222 COVID-19 vaccine. Sequencing was performed on peripheral blood, taken 28 days after the second AZD1222 dose. The CDR3, as DNA: TGTGCCATAGGACAGGCTGGCTACACCTTC. Translation: CAIGQAGYTF.